The present entry profiles one T cell receptor (beta chain) with its context. Its antigen is currently unknown. The data belong to a study of early T cells in non-severe SARS-CoV-2 infection. Regarding the study as a whole: Sequences matched to VDJdb favored anti-spike CD8 responses, while private and CD4 specificities were missed.

Between the trimmed V and J ends, which lost 8 bases and 8 bases, there was a span of 12 bases. This CDR3 is 11 amino acids long. MiXCR, applied by TCRdb to the 5' RACE reads, yields one record per CDR3 protein. The table has more than 50,000 distinct CDR3 sequences, 9.5% to 15% seen once. This sequence was found in an adult who was a healthcare worker with PCR-confirmed SARS-CoV-2 infection or an uninfected control (not recorded which). This specimen consisted of whole blood, obtained at baseline. The rearrangement joins TRBV12-3 or TRBV12-4 to TRBJ1-2; D might be TRBD1 (5 bases). The CDR3 loop reads CASRGRKGYTF. Here the CDR3 DNA reads TGTGCCAGCCGGGGACGTAAGGGCTACACCTTC.